This record concerns one TCR beta chain sequence. Its antigen is not known. This specimen belongs to a study of STAT5B mutations in CD4+ large granular lymphocyte leukemia. Data came from immunoSEQ multiplex PCR; TCRdb stores just in-frame clones and leaves some out. Here the sample spans 48,000 or so clones, 70% being singletons. Points from the study as a whole: Data were not HLA-matched across samples.

Sequencing used CD4+ T cells from blood buffy coats. The TCR was taken from a human donor in good health.

The CDR3 loop reads CASSSALGTQYF. In nucleotides, the CDR3 is TGTGCCAGCAGCAGTGCCCTAGGTACGCAGTATTTT. V gene TRBV5-8 combines with J gene TRBJ2-3; D is unclear. The V end was cut by 4 bases, the J end by 8 bases, with 11 bases between. The germline CDR1 and CDR2 sequences are SGHTS and YDEGEE. This CDR3 spans 12 amino acids.